A selection of T cell receptor beta chains follows, all from one sample in a study of blood T cell repertoires in COVID-19. This table comes from immunoSEQ multiplex PCR, and its TCRdb copy is limited to in-frame clones, with some not included. The repertoire consists of about 46,000 clones, with around 85% occurring once and the leading ten covering approximately 33%. The sample was peripheral blood. The receptors come from a woman older than 75 with COVID-19, enrolled during active disease. CDR3s include the opening cysteine and the closing phenylalanine or tryptophan. Each record gives: J gene, V gene, CDR3 protein.

TRBJ2-1 | TRBV2 | CACSPPDNEQFF
TRBJ1-1 | TRBV28 | CASRRQENTEAFF
TRBJ2-1 | TRBV10-3 | CATKPDRDNNEQFF
TRBJ2-1 | TRBV6-2/TRBV6-3 | CASSQQGSYNEQFF
TRBJ2-3 | TRBV5-1 | CASSLDAGVPDTQYF
TRBJ2-7 | TRBV25-1 | CASSESPYEQYF
TRBJ2-2 | TRBV5-5 | CASSLVGAHYTGELFF
TRBJ1-3 | TRBV12-3/TRBV12-4 | CASSSSVNTIYF
TRBJ2-1 | TRBV6-1 | CASSEGGPGKGVQFF
TRBJ2-1 | TRBV11-2 | CASSSLAGLTSYNEQFF
TRBJ2-7 | TRBV7-2 | CASSLGTPAGAQSEQYF
TRBJ1-3 | TRBV5-6 | CASSSLGRIHSGNTIYF
TRBJ1-4 | TRBV6-5 | CASSYSATGAYEKLFF
TRBJ2-3 | TRBV19 | CATSPYGDTQYF
TRBJ2-1 | TRBV19 | CASSPTVGRLDEQFF
TRBJ1-1 | TRBV13 | CASSLGGRNTEAFF
TRBJ1-5 | TRBV3-1/TRBV3-2 | CASSQQGEPQHF
TRBJ2-1 | TRBV7-2 | CASSLGGSYYNEQFF
TRBJ2-1 | TRBV9 | CASSVGGLAGVEQFF
TRBJ1-2 | TRBV6-5 | CASNKGQIYGYTF
TRBJ1-1 | TRBV19 | CASSQTGSTEAFF
TRBJ1-2 | TRBV6-5 | CASSYVAGPGGYTF
TRBJ1-1 | TRBV2 | CAMGQGVNTEAFF
TRBJ2-2 | TRBV6-2/TRBV6-3 | CASSPQGWTGELFF
TRBJ2-7 | TRBV6-5 | CASSYLDRPDPYEQYF
TRBJ1-3 | TRBV9 | CASSVVGGSSGNTIYF
TRBJ1-4 | TRBV7-2 | CASSPTGTGDEKLFF
TRBJ2-7 | TRBV2 | CASTPEGRNRGFEQYF
TRBJ1-2 | TRBV28 | CASKTQRGNYGYTF
TRBJ2-5 | TRBV7-8 | CASSSSGGSRAPGETQYF
TRBJ1-1 | TRBV19 | CASRDRGSEAFF
TRBJ2-5 | TRBV7-2 | CASSRRLAGEETQYF
TRBJ2-2 | TRBV7-2 | CASSFGQMNTGELFF
TRBJ1-6 | TRBV5-6 | CASSLDRSGGSPLHF
TRBJ1-1 | TRBV7-9 | CASSLVGQGATEAFF
TRBJ1-1 | TRBV9 | CASKQGYGNTEAFF
TRBJ2-1 | TRBV11-3 | CASSSQATYNEQFF
TRBJ2-7 | TRBV9 | CASSARGGAAEQYF